The entry below gives a single T cell receptor (beta chain) sequence along with its context. The data were taken from a study of blood T cell repertoires in COVID-19. Study background: COVID-19 samples, acute and convalescent, were from the United States, Italy and Spain. T cells, B-cell-depleted T cells, or PBMCs supplied cDNA or gDNA.

CDR1 and CDR2 (germline): MGHRA, YSYEKL. Trimming pared 6 bases from V and 6 bases from J, leaving 18 bases between. CDR3 size: 15 residues. In the original processing: Amplification of reference gene primers provided the estimated nucleated cell counts. Profiled with immunoSEQ multiplex PCR; TCRdb holds only in-frame clones, not every one. Clone size and V and J calls were adopted from that table, with D and trimming inferred from the DNA. The table records 180,000 or so clones, about 88% of them present only once. Sequencing input: peripheral blood. The TCR sequence derives from a man between 18 and 29 years old with acute or convalescent COVID-19. The V and J genes are TRBV4-1 and TRBJ1-5; D might be TRBD1 (6 bases). Here the CDR3 DNA reads TGCGCCAGCAGGAAAACTTGGACAGCTTCTCAGCCCCAGCATTTT. Its translation is CASRKTWTASQPQHF.